The 16 T cell receptor beta chains listed next were all sequenced from one sample in a study of blood T cell repertoires in COVID-19. Assay used: immunoSEQ multiplex PCR; TCRdb lists only in-frame clones, some missing. The profile shows 95,000 to 150,000 clones, 82% of them singletons. Material for sequencing was peripheral blood. The receptors were sampled from a woman aged 65 to 85 with acute or convalescent COVID-19.

The chain has TRBV12-3 or TRBV12-4 and TRBJ1-3; D gene ambiguous. V dropped 4 bases and J dropped 5 bases, with 6 bases sitting between them. CDR3 length: 12 amino acids. CDR3 sequence reads: CASSSDRNTIYF. DNA for the CDR3: TGTGCCAGCAGTTCCGACAGAAACACCATATATTTT.

On this clone: Other DNA sequences in this sample translate to the same CDR3. V is TRBV5-1 and J is TRBJ2-3; D may be TRBD2 (6 bases). Germline V CDR1 and CDR2: SGHRS, YFSETQ. V lost 3 bases, J lost 3 bases, and 14 bases lay in between. The CDR3 length is 15 residues. CDR3 protein: CASSSGTGGTDTQYF. As DNA, the CDR3 is TGCGCCAGCAGCTCGGGTACCGGGGGTACAGATACGCAGTATTTT.

V is TRBV29-1 and J is TRBJ2-3; 8 bases align to TRBD1. Unmatched junction bases numbered 7, after V lost 6 bases and J lost 5 bases. The CDR3 sequence is 13 residues long. The germline V gene has CDR1 SQVTM and CDR2 ANQGSEA. The DNA of the CDR3 is TGCAGCGTCACGACAGGGGCGAGAGATACGCAGTATTTT. Amino acid sequence: CSVTTGARDTQYF.

The chain uses TRBV7-2 and TRBJ1-2, with D maybe TRBD1 (5 bases). The germline gives CDR1 SGHTA, CDR2 FQGNSA. V was pared by 2 bases and J by 2 bases, with 12 bases between. The CDR3 is made up of 15 amino acids. The CDR3: CASSLRMRGNYGYTF. CDR3 DNA: TGTGCCAGCAGCTTAAGAATGCGGGGCAACTATGGCTACACCTTC. The entire variable domain, with the rest obtained from reference TRBV7-2 and TRBJ1-2, is as follows: GAGVSQSPSNKVTEKGKDVELRCDPISGHTALYWYRQSLGQGLEFLIYFQGNSAPDKSGLPSDRFSAERTGGSVSTLTIQRTQQEDSAVYLCASSLRMRGNYGYTFGSGTRLTVV.

The sample holds one count of this clone. DNA for the CDR3: TGTGCCAGCAGCCAAGATCCCGGGGGGACCCAGTACTTC. Protein sequence: CASSQDPGGTQYF. V and J are TRBV3-1 (or the pseudogene TRBV3-2) and TRBJ2-5, with a weak D call TRBD2 (6 bases). This CDR3 has 13 residues. The V end lost 0 bases, the J end lost 7 bases, and 9 bases lay between the germline ends. The germline V gene has CDR1 LGHDT and CDR2 YNNKEL (reference sequence).

This chain uses TRBV5-6 with TRBJ2-7; D might be TRBD1 (5 bases). V was clipped by 5 bases and J by 7 bases, with 22 bases between them. The germline CDR1 and CDR2 sequences are SGHDT and YYEEEE. CDR3 size: 15 residues. CDR3 sequence: CASSRPPDRNGEQYF. CDR3 sequence (DNA): TGTGCCAGCAGTAGGCCCCCCGACAGAAATGGGGAGCAGTACTTC.

This clone was counted only a few times. The V call is TRBV11-3, the J call TRBJ1-2, with D possibly matching TRBD1 (6 bases). The CDR3 spans 14 residues. V lost 4 bases to trimming and J lost 8 bases, with 17 bases between them. Germline V gives CDR1 SGHNT, CDR2 YENEEA. Here the CDR3 reads CASSSSRGSKGYTF. The CDR3 nucleotides read TGTGCCAGCAGCTCGTCCAGGGGATCGAAAGGCTACACCTTC.

This clone was observed a handful of times. The chain employs TRBV7-7 and TRBJ2-1, with D perhaps TRBD2 (5 bases). The length of the CDR3 is 15 residues. V shed 2 bases and J shed 1 base, with 9 bases lying between them. Germline-derived CDR1 and CDR2 are SSHAT and FNYEAQ (reference sequence). In DNA, the CDR3 is TGTGCCAGCAGCTTATTTCCGGGGTCCTACAATGAGCAGTTCTTC. Translated, it gives CASSLFPGSYNEQFF.

This chain uses TRBV6-4 with TRBJ1-3; the D gene is possibly TRBD1 (6 bases). Germline CDR1 and CDR2: MRHNA and SNTAGT. CDR3 length: 17 residues. Trimming left V 9 bases short and J 4 bases short, with 25 bases between. This CDR3 is CARHSSPQGSLGNTIYF. The CDR3 nucleotides are TGTGCCAGACATTCCTCCCCGCAGGGGAGTCTCGGAAACACCATATATTTT.

This clone is a singleton in its sample. The chain joins TRBV29-1 to TRBJ2-7; no reliable D call. This CDR3 region has 11 residues. Germline values: CDR1 SQVTM, CDR2 ANQGSEA. With 5 bases removed from V and 3 bases from J, the gap between germline ends came to 8 bases. The CDR3 region has the DNA TGCAGCGTTTCTTTCGGCTACGAGCAGTACGTC. This gives the protein CSVSFGYEQYV.

This clone was recorded a few times. The chain is built from TRBV7-2 and TRBJ1-6; 10 bases are a match to TRBD1. J gave up 6 bases and V 4 bases, and 3 bases lay outside the gene matches. Germline V CDR1 and CDR2: SGHTA, FQGNSA. The CDR3 sequence is 15 residues long. CDR3 residues: CASSSRTGGNSPLHF. The CDR3 nucleotides are TGTGCCAGCAGCTCCAGGACAGGGGGTAATTCACCCCTCCACTTT.

V is TRBV4-2 and J is TRBJ2-1; 12 bases are shared with TRBD2. The germline gives CDR1 LGHNA, CDR2 YNFKEQ. The CDR3 sequence is 17 residues long. The J segment lost 10 bases and the V segment lost 0 bases, leaving 10 bases of the junction unmatched. The CDR3 bases are TGTGCCAGCAGCCAAGATCTCCCTAGCGGGGGGGCCGGGGAGCAGTTCTTC. This encodes CASSQDLPSGGAGEQFF.

The J gene is TRBJ1-1, the V gene TRBV11-2, with TRBD1 as a possible D gene (5 bases). Germline loops: CDR1 SGHAT, CDR2 FQNNGV. Trimming took off 4 bases at V and 5 bases at J, with 14 bases between the two ends. The CDR3 is 14 amino acids. The CDR3 is CASSSQGGSTEAFF. DNA of the CDR3: TGTGCCAGCAGCTCGCAGGGAGGATCTACTGAAGCTTTCTTT.

J is TRBJ2-7 and V is TRBV25-1; D is possibly TRBD1 (6 bases). V shed 7 bases and J shed 5 bases, with 24 bases lying between them. Germline lookup yields CDR1 MGHDK and CDR2 SYGVNS. The CDR3 extends over 16 amino acids. The CDR3 DNA reads as TGTGCCAGCAACCCCTCCCCCGGGGCCAGGGGTGACGAGCAGTACGTC. It translates to CASNPSPGARGDEQYV.

The V gene is TRBV6-6, the J gene TRBJ1-4, with TRBD1 identical over 7 bases. Per germline, CDR1 MNHNY and CDR2 SVGAGI (reference sequence). The CDR3 extends over 16 amino acids. The J segment lost 6 bases and the V segment lost 4 bases, leaving 11 bases of the junction unmatched. This CDR3 reads CASSSPSTGMDEKLFF. The CDR3 nucleotides read TGTGCCAGCAGTTCACCATCGACAGGGATGGATGAAAAACTGTTTTTT.

This clone was recorded once. The chain carries TRBV12-3 or TRBV12-4 and TRBJ1-6, with D unclear. The V gene lost 1 base and the J gene lost 7 bases, with 5 bases spanning the gap. The CDR3 has 13 amino acids. The CDR3 is CASSLGLNSPLHF. The CDR3 coding sequence is TGTGCCAGCAGTTTAGGCCTAAATTCACCCCTCCACTTT.